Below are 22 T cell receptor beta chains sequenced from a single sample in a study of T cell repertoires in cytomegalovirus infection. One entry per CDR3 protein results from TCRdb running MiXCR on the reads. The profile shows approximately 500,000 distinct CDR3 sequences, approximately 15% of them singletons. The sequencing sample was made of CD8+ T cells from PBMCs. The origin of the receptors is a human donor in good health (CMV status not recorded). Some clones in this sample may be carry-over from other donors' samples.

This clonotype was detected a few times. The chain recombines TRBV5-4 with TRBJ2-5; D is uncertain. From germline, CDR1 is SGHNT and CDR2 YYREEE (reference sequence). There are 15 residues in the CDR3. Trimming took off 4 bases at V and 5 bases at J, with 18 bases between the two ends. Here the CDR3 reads CASSHQPGPGETQYF. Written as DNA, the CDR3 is TGTGCCAGCAGCCACCAACCGGGCCCCGGGGAGACCCAGTACTTC. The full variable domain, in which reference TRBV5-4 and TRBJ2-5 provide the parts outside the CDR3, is ETGVTQSPTHLIKTRGQQVTLRCSSQSGHNTVSWYQQALGQGPQFIFQYYREEENGRGNFPPRFSGLQFPNYSSELNVNALELDDSALYLCASSHQPGPGETQYFGPGTRLLVL.

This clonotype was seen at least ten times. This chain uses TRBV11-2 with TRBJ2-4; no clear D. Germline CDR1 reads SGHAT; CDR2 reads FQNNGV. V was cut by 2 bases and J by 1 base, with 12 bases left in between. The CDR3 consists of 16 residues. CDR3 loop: CASSLTGGDAKNIQYF. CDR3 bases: TGTGCCAGCAGCTTAACGGGCGGAGATGCCAAAAACATTCAGTACTTC.

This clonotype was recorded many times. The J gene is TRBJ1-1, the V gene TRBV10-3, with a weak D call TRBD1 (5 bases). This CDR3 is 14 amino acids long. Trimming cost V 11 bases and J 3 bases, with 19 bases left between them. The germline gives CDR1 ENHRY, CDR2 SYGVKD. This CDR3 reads CAADPGRRDTEAFF. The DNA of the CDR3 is TGTGCCGCAGACCCGGGGCGTAGGGACACTGAAGCTTTCTTT.

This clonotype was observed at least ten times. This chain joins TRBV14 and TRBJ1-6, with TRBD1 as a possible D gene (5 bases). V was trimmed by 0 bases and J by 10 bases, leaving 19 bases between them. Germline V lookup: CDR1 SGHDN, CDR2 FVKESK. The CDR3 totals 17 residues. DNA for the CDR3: TGTGCCAGCAGCCAAGAGGGGGGGGTTGATCCGGGATCACCCCTCCACTTT. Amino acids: CASSQEGGVDPGSPLHF.

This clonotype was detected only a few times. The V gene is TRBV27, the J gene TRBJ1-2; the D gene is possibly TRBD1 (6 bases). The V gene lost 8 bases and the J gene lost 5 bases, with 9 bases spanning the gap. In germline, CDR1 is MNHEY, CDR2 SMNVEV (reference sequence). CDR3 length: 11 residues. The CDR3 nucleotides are TGTGCCAGCGGACAGTTTTATGGCTACACCTTC. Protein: CASGQFYGYTF.

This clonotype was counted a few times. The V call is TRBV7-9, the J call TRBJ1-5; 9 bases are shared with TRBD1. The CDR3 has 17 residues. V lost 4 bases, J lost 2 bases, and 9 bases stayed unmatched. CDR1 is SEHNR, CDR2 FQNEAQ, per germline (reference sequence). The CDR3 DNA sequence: TGTGCCAGCAGCTCCGACAGGGGGAGCATAGGCAATCAGCCCCAGCATTTT. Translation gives CASSSDRGSIGNQPQHF.

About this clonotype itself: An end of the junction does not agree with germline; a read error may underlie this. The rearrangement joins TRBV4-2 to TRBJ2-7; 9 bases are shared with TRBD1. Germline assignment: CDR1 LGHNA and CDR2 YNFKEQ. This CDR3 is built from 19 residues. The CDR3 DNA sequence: TGTGCCAGCTGCCACGGAACAGGGGGCTTTGACAGTTGGTCCTACGAGCAGTACTTC. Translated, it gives CASCHGTGGFDSWSYEQYF.

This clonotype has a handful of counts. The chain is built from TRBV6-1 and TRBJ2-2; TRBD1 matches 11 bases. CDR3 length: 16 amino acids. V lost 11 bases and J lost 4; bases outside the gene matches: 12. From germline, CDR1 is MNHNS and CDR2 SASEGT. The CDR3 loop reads CAGSIRDRGFTGELFF. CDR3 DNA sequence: TGTGCCGGATCAATCCGGGACAGGGGGTTCACCGGGGAGCTGTTTTTT.

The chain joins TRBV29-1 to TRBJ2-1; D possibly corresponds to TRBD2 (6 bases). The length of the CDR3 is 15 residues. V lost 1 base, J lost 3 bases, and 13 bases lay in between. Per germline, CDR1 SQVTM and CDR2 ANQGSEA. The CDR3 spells CSVEGNGEVYNEQFF. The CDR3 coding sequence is TGCAGCGTTGAAGGAAACGGGGAGGTCTACAATGAGCAGTTCTTC.

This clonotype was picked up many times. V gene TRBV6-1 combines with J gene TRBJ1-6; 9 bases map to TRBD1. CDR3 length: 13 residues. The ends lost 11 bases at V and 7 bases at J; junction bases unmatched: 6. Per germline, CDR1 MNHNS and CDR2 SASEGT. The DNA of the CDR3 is TGTGCCGGCCGGGACAGGGCGAATTCACCCCTCCACTTT. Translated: CAGRDRANSPLHF.

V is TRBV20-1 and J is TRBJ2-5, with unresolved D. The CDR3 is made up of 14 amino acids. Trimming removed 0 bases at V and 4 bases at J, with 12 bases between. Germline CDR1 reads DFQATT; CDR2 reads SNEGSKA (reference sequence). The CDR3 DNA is TGCAGTGCTAGAGATAAGGTTTGGGGAGAGACCCAGTACTTC. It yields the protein CSARDKVWGETQYF.

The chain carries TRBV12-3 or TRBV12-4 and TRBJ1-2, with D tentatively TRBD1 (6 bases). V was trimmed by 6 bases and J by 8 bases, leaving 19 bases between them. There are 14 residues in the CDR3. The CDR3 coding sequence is TGTGCCAGCAGCTATTCGGGGGGGCCGTTCGGCTACACCTTC. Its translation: CASSYSGGPFGYTF.

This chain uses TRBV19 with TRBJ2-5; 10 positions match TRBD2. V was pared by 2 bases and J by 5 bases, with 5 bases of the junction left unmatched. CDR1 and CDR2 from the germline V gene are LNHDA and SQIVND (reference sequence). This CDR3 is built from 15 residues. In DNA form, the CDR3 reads TGTGCCAGTAGTATAAGCGGGGGGGCTGCTGAGACCCAGTACTTC. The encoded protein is CASSISGGAAETQYF.

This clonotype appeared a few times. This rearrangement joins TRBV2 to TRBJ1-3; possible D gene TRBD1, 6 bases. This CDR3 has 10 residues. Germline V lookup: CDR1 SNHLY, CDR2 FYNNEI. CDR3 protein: CASRGHTIYF. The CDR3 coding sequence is TGTGCGTCCAGGGGCCACACCATATATTTT.

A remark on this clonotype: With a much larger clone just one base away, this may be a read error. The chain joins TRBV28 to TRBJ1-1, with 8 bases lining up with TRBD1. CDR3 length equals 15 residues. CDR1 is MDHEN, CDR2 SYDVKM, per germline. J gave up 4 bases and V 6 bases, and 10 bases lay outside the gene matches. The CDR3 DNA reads TGTGCCAGCAGGGCCCTCAGGGGGCGCGTCACTGAAGCTTTCTTT. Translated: CASRALRGRVTEAFF.

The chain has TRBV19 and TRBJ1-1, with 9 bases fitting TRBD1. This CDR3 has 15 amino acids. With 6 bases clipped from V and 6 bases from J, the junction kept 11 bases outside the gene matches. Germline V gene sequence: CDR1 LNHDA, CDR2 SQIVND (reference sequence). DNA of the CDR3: TGTGCCAGTAGCCACCGGGACAGGGTTGTGGCTGAAGCTTTCTTT. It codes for CASSHRDRVVAEAFF.

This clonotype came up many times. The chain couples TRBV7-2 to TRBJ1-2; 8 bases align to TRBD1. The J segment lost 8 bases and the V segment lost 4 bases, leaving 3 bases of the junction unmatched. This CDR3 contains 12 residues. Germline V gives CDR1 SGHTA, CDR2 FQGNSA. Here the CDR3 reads CASSSDRGGYTF. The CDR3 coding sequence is TGTGCCAGCAGCTCAGACAGGGGCGGCTACACCTTC.

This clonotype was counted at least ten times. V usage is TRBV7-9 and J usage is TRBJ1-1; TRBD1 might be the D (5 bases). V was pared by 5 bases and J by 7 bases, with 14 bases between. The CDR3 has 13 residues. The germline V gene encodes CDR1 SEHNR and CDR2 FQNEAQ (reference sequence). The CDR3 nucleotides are TGTGCCAGCAGCGAAGGGGTTCAGGGTGAAGCTTTCTTT. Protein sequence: CASSEGVQGEAFF.

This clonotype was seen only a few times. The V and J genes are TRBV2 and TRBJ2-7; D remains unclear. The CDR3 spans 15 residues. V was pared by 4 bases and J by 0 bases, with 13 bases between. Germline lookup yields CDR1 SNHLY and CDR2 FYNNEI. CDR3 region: CASSATRTVSYEQYF. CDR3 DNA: TGTGCCAGCAGTGCGACCCGGACGGTCTCCTACGAGCAGTACTTC.

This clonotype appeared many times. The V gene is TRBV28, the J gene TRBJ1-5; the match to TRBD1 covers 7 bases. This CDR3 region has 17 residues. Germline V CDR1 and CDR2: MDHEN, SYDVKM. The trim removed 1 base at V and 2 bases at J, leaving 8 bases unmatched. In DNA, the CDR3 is TGTGCCAGCAGTTTATTACAGGGGCCTGGGGGCAATCAGCCCCAGCATTTT. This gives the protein CASSLLQGPGGNQPQHF.

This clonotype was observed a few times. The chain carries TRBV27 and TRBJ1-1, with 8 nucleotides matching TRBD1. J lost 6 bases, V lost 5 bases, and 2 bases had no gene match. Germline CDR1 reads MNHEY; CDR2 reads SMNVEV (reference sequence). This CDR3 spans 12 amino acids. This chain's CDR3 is CASSQGASEAFF. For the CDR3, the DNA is TGTGCCAGCAGTCAGGGGGCATCTGAAGCTTTCTTT.

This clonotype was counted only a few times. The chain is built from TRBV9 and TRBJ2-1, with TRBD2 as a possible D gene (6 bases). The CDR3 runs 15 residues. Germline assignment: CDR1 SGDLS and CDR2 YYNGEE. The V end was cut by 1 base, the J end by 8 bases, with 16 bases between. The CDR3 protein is CASSVTGLGGHEQFF. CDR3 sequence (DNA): TGTGCCAGCAGCGTAACGGGACTGGGAGGCCATGAGCAGTTCTTC. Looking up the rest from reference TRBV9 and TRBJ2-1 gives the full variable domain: DSGVTQTPKHLITATGQRVTLRCSPRSGDLSVYWYQQSLDQGLQFLIQYYNGEERAKGNILERFSAQQFPDLHSELNLSSLELGDSALYFCASSVTGLGGHEQFFGPGTRLTVL.